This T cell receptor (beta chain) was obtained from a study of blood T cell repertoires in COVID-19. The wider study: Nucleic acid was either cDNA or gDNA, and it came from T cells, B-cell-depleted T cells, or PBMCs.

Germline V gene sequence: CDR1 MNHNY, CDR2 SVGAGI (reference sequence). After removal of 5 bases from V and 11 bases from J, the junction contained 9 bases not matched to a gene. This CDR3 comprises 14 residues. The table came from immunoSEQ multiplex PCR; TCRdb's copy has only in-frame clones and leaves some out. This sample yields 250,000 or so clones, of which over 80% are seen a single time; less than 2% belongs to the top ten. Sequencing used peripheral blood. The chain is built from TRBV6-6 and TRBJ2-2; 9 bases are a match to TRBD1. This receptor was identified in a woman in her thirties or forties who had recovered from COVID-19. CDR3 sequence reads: CASSREPQGAELFF. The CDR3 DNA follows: TGTGCCAGCAGTCGGGAGCCACAGGGGGCTGAGCTGTTTTTT.